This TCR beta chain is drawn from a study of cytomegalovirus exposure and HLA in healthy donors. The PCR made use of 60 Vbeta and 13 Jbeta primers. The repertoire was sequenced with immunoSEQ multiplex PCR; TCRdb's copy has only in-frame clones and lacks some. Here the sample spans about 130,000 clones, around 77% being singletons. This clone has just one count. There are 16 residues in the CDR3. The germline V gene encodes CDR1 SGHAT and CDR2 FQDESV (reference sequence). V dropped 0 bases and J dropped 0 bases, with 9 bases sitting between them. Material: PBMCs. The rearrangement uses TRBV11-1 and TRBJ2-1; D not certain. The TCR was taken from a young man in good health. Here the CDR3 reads CASSLALRSSYNEQFF. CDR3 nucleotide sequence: TGTGCCAGCAGCTTAGCGCTAAGGAGCTCCTACAATGAGCAGTTCTTC.